Detailed here is one T cell receptor (beta chain). Its antigen remains unknown. These data belong to a study of T cell repertoires in cytomegalovirus infection. Study details: It was the public TCR beta signatures that indicated both CMV infection and matching HLA type. Study conclusions and caveats: HLA-C-restricted CMV-specific TCR beta clonotypes were dominant in the ex vivo response. The study identified carriers of CMV plus the relevant HLA from cumulative public TCR beta family frequency.

TCRdb redid the calling of the reads with MiXCR, one entry per CDR3 protein. Here the sample spans 350,000 to 450,000 distinct CDR3 sequences, roughly 20% being singletons. The germline V gene encodes CDR1 LGHDT and CDR2 YNNKEL (reference sequence). V was clipped by 2 bases and J by 6 bases, with 7 bases between them. This CDR3 has 12 residues. The gene calls are TRBV3-1 and TRBJ1-2; a possible D gene is TRBD1 (5 bases). Sequenced input: PBMCs. This sequence was found in a human donor in good health (CMV status not recorded). Some clones in this sample may be carry-over from other donors' samples. Here the CDR3 reads CASSQQGHGYTF. The CDR3, as DNA: TGTGCCAGCAGCCAACAGGGACATGGCTACACCTTC.